Listed below are T cell receptor beta chains from one sample, sequenced in a study of blood T cell repertoires in COVID-19. The protocol was immunoSEQ multiplex PCR, while the TCRdb copy is restricted to in-frame clones and leaves out a portion. The repertoire holds 300,000 or so clones, with less than 90% as singletons. What was sequenced was PBMCs or T cells enriched from blood (not recorded which). The receptors derive from a woman in her twenties or thirties who had recovered from COVID-19. Both conserved end residues are part of each CDR3. A D gene is named only where the DNA matches it firmly. Rows may omit the clone size; those that give it use once, few, many or a size class.

>TRBV19|TRBJ1-1|.|TRBD1
CASSPPTGGWTEAFF
TGTGCCAGTAGTCCCCCTACAGGGGGGTGGACTGAAGCTTTCTTT
>TRBV5-6|TRBJ1-2|.|TRBD1
CASSYSPGTGNYGYTF
TGTGCCAGCAGCTACAGCCCCGGGACAGGGAACTATGGCTACACCTTC
>TRBV6-1|TRBJ2-5|.|.
CASSEQIAGTGTQYF
TGTGCCAGCAGTGAACAAATCGCGGGTACCGGGACCCAGTACTTC
>TRBV9|TRBJ2-1|.|.
CASSVAQGRNNEQFF
TGTGCCAGCAGCGTAGCACAGGGGAGGAACAATGAGCAGTTCTTC
>TRBV19|TRBJ1-5|.|.
CASSKVTYGNQPQHF
TGTGCCAGTAGTAAGGTGACTTATGGCAATCAGCCCCAGCATTTT
>TRBV5-6|TRBJ1-5|.|TRBD1
CASSLSLGTDGNQPQHF
TGTGCCAGCAGCTTGTCCTTAGGGACAGACGGCAATCAGCCCCAGCATTTT
>TRBV5-1|TRBJ2-7|.|.
CASSSGLVDSEQYF
TGCGCCAGCAGCTCCGGACTGGTTGACTCCGAGCAGTACTTC
>TRBV28|TRBJ1-2|.|.
CASSFRTGYTF
TGTGCCAGCAGTTTCAGAACCGGCTACACCTTC
>TRBV5-1|TRBJ1-1|.|TRBD1
CASSLAGTGNTEAFF
TGCGCCAGCAGCTTGGCCGGGACAGGGAACACTGAAGCTTTCTTT
>TRBV7-9|TRBJ2-5|once|TRBD1
CASSSPGGQETQYF
TGTGCCAGCAGCTCCCCAGGGGGACAAGAGACCCAGTACTTC
>TRBV13|TRBJ2-7|.|TRBD1
CASSPTSGQGIYEQYF
TGTGCCAGCAGCCCGACATCGGGACAGGGTATCTACGAGCAGTACTTC
>TRBV6-1|TRBJ1-2|.|TRBD1
CASSEFLDRGQDGYTF
TGTGCCAGCAGTGAATTCTTGGACAGGGGGCAGGATGGCTACACCTTC
>TRBV2|TRBJ1-2|.|TRBD1
CASSTTGDAIYGYTF
TGTGCCAGCAGTACGACAGGGGATGCTATATATGGCTACACCTTC
>TRBV5-1|TRBJ2-1|.|.
CASSLAQDNEQFF
TGCGCCAGCAGCTTGGCACAGGACAATGAGCAGTTCTTC
>TRBV21-1|TRBJ1-2|.|.
CASSMSEPTGANGYTF
TGTGCCAGCAGCATGAGCGAGCCGACAGGGGCTAATGGCTACACCTTC
>TRBV7-2|TRBJ1-3|.|TRBD1
CASRRDRGPGNTIYF
TGTGCCAGCAGGAGGGACAGGGGGCCTGGAAACACCATATATTTT
>TRBV7-9|TRBJ2-7|.|.
CASSLTALQGSPNEQYF
TGTGCCAGCAGCTTAACCGCCTTACAGGGATCTCCTAACGAGCAGTACTTC
>TRBV4-1|TRBJ1-2|once|.
CASSQEQFTNYGYTF
TGCGCCAGCAGCCAAGAGCAGTTCACCAACTATGGCTACACCTTC
>TRBV27|TRBJ2-5|.|.
CASSLRGGQETQYF
TGTGCCAGCAGTTTGAGGGGGGGCCAAGAGACCCAGTACTTC
>TRBV28|TRBJ2-2|.|.
CASSLWREENGELFF
TGTGCCAGCAGTTTATGGAGGGAGGAGAACGGGGAGCTGTTTTTT
>TRBV9|TRBJ1-2|.|.
CAWRRQSFHLLPTNYGYTF
TGTGCCTGGAGGAGGCAGTCTTTTCATCTCCTTCCCACGAACTATGGCTACACCTTC
>TRBV6-5|TRBJ1-2|.|.
CASRPRGGKGFSYTF
TGTGCCAGCAGACCGCGCGGGGGGAAGGGCTTTAGCTACACCTTC
>TRBV5-8|TRBJ2-5|few|TRBD2
CASSLGTSGVTQETQYF
TGTGCCAGCAGCTTGGGGACTAGCGGGGTCACCCAAGAGACCCAGTACTTC
>TRBV28|TRBJ1-1|once|.
CASPVPGQVNTEAFF
TGTGCCAGCCCCGTCCCAGGGCAGGTGAACACTGAAGCTTTCTTT
>TRBV6-1|TRBJ2-7|.|TRBD2
CASSAFLLAGAQSSYEQYF
TGTGCCAGCAGTGCCTTTCTTCTAGCGGGGGCTCAGAGCTCCTACGAGCAGTACTTC
>TRBV10-3|TRBJ1-1|.|.
CAIRRTVTNTEAFF
TGTGCCATCAGGAGGACAGTTACAAACACTGAAGCTTTCTTT
>TRBV7-9|TRBJ1-2|.|.
CASSPGLDGYTF
TGTGCCAGCAGCCCAGGACTGGATGGCTACACCTTC
>TRBV7-9|TRBJ2-6|.|.
CASSANRAGANVLTF
TGTGCCAGCAGCGCCAACAGGGCAGGGGCCAACGTCCTGACTTTC
>TRBV11-3|TRBJ2-7|few|.
CARVLGGQGAHEQYF
TGTGCCAGGGTCCTCGGGGGGCAGGGGGCCCACGAGCAGTACTTC
>TRBV9|TRBJ2-3|.|TRBD2
CASSSSGGAADTQYF
TGTGCCAGCAGCTCTAGCGGGGGGGCCGCAGATACGCAGTATTTT
>TRBV28|TRBJ2-2|.|.
CASIPGFNTGELFF
TGTGCCAGCATCCCGGGATTTAACACCGGGGAGCTGTTTTTT
>TRBV5-4|TRBJ2-3|.|TRBD1
CASSLGQGRTDTQYF
TGTGCCAGCAGCTTAGGACAGGGACGCACCGATACGCAGTATTTT
>TRBV12-3/TRBV12-4|TRBJ1-1|.|.
CASSPSRGTEAFF
TGTGCCAGCAGCCCCTCCAGGGGCACTGAAGCTTTCTTT
>TRBV29-1|TRBJ1-5|.|.
CSVGHIGTLYSNQPQHF
TGCAGCGTTGGGCATATAGGGACACTTTATAGCAATCAGCCCCAGCATTTT
>TRBV27|TRBJ2-2|.|.
CATVAGKELFF
TGTGCCACGGTTGCAGGGAAAGAGCTGTTTTTT
>TRBV3-1/TRBV3-2|TRBJ1-2|.|TRBD1
CASSQIPGTGHYGYTF
TGTGCCAGCAGCCAGATACCCGGGACAGGGCACTATGGCTACACCTTC
>TRBV7-2|TRBJ1-5|.|.
CASSLSRFNQPQHF
TGTGCCAGCAGCTTATCCAGATTCAATCAGCCCCAGCATTTT
>TRBV25-1|TRBJ1-6|.|TRBD1
CASSAEFDRGPLHF
TGTGCCAGCAGTGCTGAATTTGACAGGGGGCCCCTCCACTTT
>TRBV7-2|TRBJ1-2|once|.
CASSRANYGYTF
TGTGCCAGCAGCCGGGCTAACTATGGCTACACCTTC